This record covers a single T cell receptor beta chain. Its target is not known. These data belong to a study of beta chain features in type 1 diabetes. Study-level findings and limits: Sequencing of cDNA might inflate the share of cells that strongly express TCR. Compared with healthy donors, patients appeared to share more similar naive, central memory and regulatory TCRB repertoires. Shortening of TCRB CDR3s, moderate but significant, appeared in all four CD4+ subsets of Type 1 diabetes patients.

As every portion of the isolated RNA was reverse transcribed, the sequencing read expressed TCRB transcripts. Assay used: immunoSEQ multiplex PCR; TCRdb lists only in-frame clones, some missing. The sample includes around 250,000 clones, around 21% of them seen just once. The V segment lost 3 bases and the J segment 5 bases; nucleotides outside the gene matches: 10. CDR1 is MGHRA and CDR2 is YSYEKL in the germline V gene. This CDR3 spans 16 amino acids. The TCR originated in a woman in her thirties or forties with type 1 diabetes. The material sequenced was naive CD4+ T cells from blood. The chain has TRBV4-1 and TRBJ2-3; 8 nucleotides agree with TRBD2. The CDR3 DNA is TGCGCCAGCAGCCATCCCAACCGGCTAGCGGGAGATACGCAGTATTTT. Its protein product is CASSHPNRLAGDTQYF.